This TCR beta chain was profiled in a study of T cell repertoires in cytomegalovirus infection. Overall study: Use of recently identified HLA-C-restricted and well-studied HLA-B-restricted CMV epitopes was part of the study. Evidence of both CMV infection and a matching HLA type came from public TCR beta signatures.

This CDR3 has 15 amino acids. The V and J ends lost 2 bases and 7 bases, in that order; junction bases with no gene match: 8. Germline assignment: CDR1 SGHDN and CDR2 FVKESK. TCRdb passed the reads through MiXCR, listing each CDR3 protein once. Among approximately 910,000 distinct CDR3 sequences, around 29% were seen once, and the ten largest hold about an eighth. This clonotype was seen more than once but under ten times. Antigen specificity is unknown. The sequenced sample was cultured CD8+ T cells from PBMCs, obtained from culture after CMV antigen stimulation. This sequence originates from a human donor in good health (CMV status not recorded). Some clones in this sample may be carry-over from other donors' samples. The rearrangement uses TRBV14 and TRBJ2-4, with TRBD1 matching over 7 bases. The CDR3 sequence: CASSQFGQAKNIQYF. The CDR3 region has the DNA TGTGCCAGCAGCCAATTTGGACAGGCTAAGAACATTCAGTACTTC.